The clone carrying this T cell receptor beta chain has only a few counts. The antigen is undetermined. TCR beta CDR3 regions were amplified from RNA. TCR CDR3 underwent first-round RT-PCR with the HTBI primer set. TCRdb fed the multiplex PCR reads into MiXCR, producing one record per CDR3 protein. This table holds roughly 300,000 distinct CDR3 sequences, around 14% found once. The sample is drawn from a study of T cells in Graves' hyperthyroidism and ophthalmopathy. Study outcomes and limitations: Ophthalmopathy onset followed model prediction by a median roughly 6.5 months. Ophthalmopathy was told apart from stable hyperthyroidism by a 13 V-J model.

The CDR3 has 16 amino acids. Deletions cut 1 base from V and 0 bases from J, with 7 bases between. Germline V lookup: CDR1 MNHEY, CDR2 SMNVEV (reference sequence). The receptor was derived from a woman aged 25 to 39 with Graves' hyperthyroidism. The J gene is TRBJ1-6, the V gene TRBV27, with D possibly matching TRBD1 (5 bases). Sequenced: blood. CDR3 DNA sequence: TGTGCCAGCAGTTTATGGGGGGGCTCCTATAATTCACCCCTCCACTTT. Translated, it gives CASSLWGGSYNSPLHF.